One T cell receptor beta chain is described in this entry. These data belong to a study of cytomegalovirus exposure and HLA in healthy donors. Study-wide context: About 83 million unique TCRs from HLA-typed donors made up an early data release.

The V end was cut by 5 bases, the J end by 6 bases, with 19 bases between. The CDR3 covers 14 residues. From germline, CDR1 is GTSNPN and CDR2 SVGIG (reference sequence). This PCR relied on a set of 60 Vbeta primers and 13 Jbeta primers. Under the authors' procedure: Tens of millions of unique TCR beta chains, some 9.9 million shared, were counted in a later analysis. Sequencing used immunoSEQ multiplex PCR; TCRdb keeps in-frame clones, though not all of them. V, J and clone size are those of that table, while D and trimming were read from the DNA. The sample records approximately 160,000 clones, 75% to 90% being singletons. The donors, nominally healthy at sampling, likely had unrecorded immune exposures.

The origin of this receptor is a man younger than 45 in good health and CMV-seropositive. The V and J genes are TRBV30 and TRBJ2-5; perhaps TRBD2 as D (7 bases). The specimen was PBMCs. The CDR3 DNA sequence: TGTGCCTGGGAGGGGGGGGACCAGAGGCAGACCCAGTACTTC. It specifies CAWEGGDQRQTQYF.